Listed below are T cell receptor beta chains from one sample, sequenced in a study of control samples from healthy donors and cancer patients. The repertoire was sequenced with immunoSEQ multiplex PCR; TCRdb's copy has only in-frame clones and lacks some. The sample consists of about 160,000 clones, 96% of them appearing once. Sequencing was performed on blood. These receptors were taken from a woman aged 30 to 39 in good health. The CDR3 runs from the conserved cysteine through the conserved F or W. A D gene is named only where the DNA matches it firmly. Clone size is not always given. Where it is, it says once, few, many or a class for expanded clones.

J	size	D	V	CDR3	DNA
TRBJ2-1	-	TRBD2	TRBV10-2	CASSERLAGRGSSYNEQFF	TGCGCCAGCAGTGAGAGACTAGCGGGACGAGGAAGCTCCTACAATGAGCAGTTCTTC
TRBJ1-6	-	-	TRBV6-1	CASSEGIDNSPLHF	TGTGCCAGCAGTGAGGGGATCGATAATTCACCCCTCCACTTT
TRBJ1-4	-	-	TRBV7-2	CASSLGLSGANEKLFF	TGTGCCAGCAGCTTAGGGCTTTCAGGGGCAAATGAAAAACTGTTTTTT
TRBJ1-1	-	-	TRBV28	CASSSQTPTRTEAFF	TGTGCCAGCAGTTCCCAGACACCCACTAGGACTGAAGCTTTCTTT
TRBJ1-2	-	-	TRBV12-3/TRBV12-4	CASSLARVGAEGF	TGTGCCAGCAGTTTAGCGCGTGTTGGGGCGGAAGGCTTC
TRBJ1-2	-	TRBD1	TRBV5-1	CASSIGGGSNYGYTF	TGCGCCAGTTCTATCGGAGGGGGCTCTAACTATGGCTACACCTTC
TRBJ1-1	-	TRBD1	TRBV19	CASSPDRARTLDTEAFF	TGTGCCAGTAGTCCCGACAGGGCCCGAACCTTGGACACTGAAGCTTTCTTT
TRBJ2-7	once	-	TRBV21-1	CASSNSDPYHEQYF	TGTGCCAGCAGCAACTCGGACCCTTACCACGAGCAGTACTTC
TRBJ1-5	-	-	TRBV6-5	CASSYGDQPQHF	TGTGCCAGCAGTTACGGGGATCAGCCCCAGCATTTT
TRBJ2-3	-	TRBD2	TRBV5-4	CASTNLAGGPTDTQYF	TGTGCCAGCACAAACTTAGCGGGGGGGCCCACAGATACGCAGTATTTT
TRBJ2-2	-	-	TRBV20-1	CSASKSSANTGELFF	TGCAGTGCTAGTAAGAGTAGCGCGAACACCGGGGAGCTGTTTTTT
TRBJ2-5	-	TRBD2	TRBV11-2	CASSLVLAGGAETQYF	TGTGCCAGCAGCTTAGTACTAGCGGGGGGAGCGGAGACCCAGTACTTC
TRBJ1-6	once	-	TRBV7-2	CASSPRAGYNSPLHF	TGTGCCAGCAGCCCACGGGCCGGGTATAATTCACCCCTCCACTTT
TRBJ1-2	-	-	TRBV6-5	CASSYFARPPQGGYTF	TGTGCCAGCAGTTACTTTGCACGCCCCCCCCAGGGTGGCTACACCTTC
TRBJ2-1	-	-	TRBV30	CAWSDAATYNEQFF	TGTGCCTGGAGTGACGCAGCCACCTACAATGAGCAGTTCTTC
TRBJ2-1	-	-	TRBV4-2	CASSQDQSQVEQFF	TGTGCCAGCAGCCAAGATCAATCACAGGTGGAGCAGTTCTTC
TRBJ2-3	-	TRBD2	TRBV5-1	CASSFSGGAPDTQYF	TGCGCCAGCAGCTTTAGCGGGGGGGCCCCAGATACGCAGTATTTT
TRBJ2-2	-	-	TRBV28	CASSKINTGELFF	TGTGCCAGCAGTAAGATCAACACCGGGGAGCTGTTTTTT
TRBJ2-7	-	-	TRBV5-1	CASRSGDSYEQYF	TGCGCCAGCCGATCGGGGGACTCCTACGAGCAGTACTTC
TRBJ2-6	once	-	TRBV6-1	CASSEDRHSGANVLTF	TGTGCCAGCAGTGAAGACAGGCATTCTGGGGCCAACGTCCTGACTTTC
TRBJ2-2	once	-	TRBV5-1	CASRSGGELFF	TGCGCCAGCAGATCCGGAGGGGAGCTGTTTTTT
TRBJ2-6	-	-	TRBV5-5	CASSLGAMAGANVLTF	TGTGCCAGCAGCCTCGGTGCCATGGCTGGGGCCAACGTCCTGACTTTC
TRBJ2-1	-	TRBD2	TRBV9	CASSIGWGLAVHEQFF	TGTGCCAGCAGCATTGGATGGGGACTAGCGGTCCATGAGCAGTTCTTC
TRBJ1-2	-	-	TRBV4-1	CASSRIGGDYGYTF	TGCGCCAGCAGCCGAATAGGGGGGGATTATGGCTACACCTTC
TRBJ2-1	-	TRBD2	TRBV2	CASSPTSGLYNEQFF	TGTGCCAGCAGTCCAACTAGCGGCCTCTACAATGAGCAGTTCTTC
TRBJ1-5	once	-	TRBV24-1	CATSDDSNQPQHF	TGTGCCACCAGTGACGACTCGAATCAGCCCCAGCATTTT
TRBJ1-6	-	-	TRBV19	CASGQLGSPLHF	TGTGCCAGCGGACAATTGGGTTCACCCCTCCACTTT
TRBJ2-2	-	-	TRBV28	CASRGGNTGELFF	TGTGCCAGCAGGGGAGGGAACACCGGGGAGCTGTTTTTT
TRBJ1-2	-	TRBD1	TRBV14	CASSRLTGGGGSGYTF	TGTGCCAGCAGCCGCCTGACAGGGGGCGGAGGGAGTGGCTACACCTTC
TRBJ2-3	-	TRBD2	TRBV3-1/TRBV3-2	CASSHSGGATDTQYF	TGTGCCAGCAGCCATAGCGGGGGGGCCACAGATACGCAGTATTTT
TRBJ2-7	once	-	TRBV6-2/TRBV6-3	CASSSIGRVNF	TGTGCCAGCAGTTCCATCGGCAGAGTGAACTTC
TRBJ1-1	-	-	TRBV19	CASSKGAGVNTEAFF	TGTGCCAGTAGTAAAGGGGCAGGGGTGAACACTGAAGCTTTCTTT
TRBJ1-2	-	TRBD1	TRBV28	CASSPSRGTGGRWGYTF	TGTGCCAGCAGCCCGAGTAGGGGGACAGGGGGAAGATGGGGCTACACCTTC
TRBJ1-4	-	-	TRBV7-8	CASSATATDEKLFF	TGTGCCAGCAGCGCGACAGCTACCGATGAAAAACTGTTTTTT
TRBJ1-2	once	-	TRBV5-8	CASSYPPPQPWDGYTF	TGTGCCAGCAGCTACCCGCCGCCACAGCCGTGGGATGGCTACACCTTC
TRBJ2-5	-	TRBD2	TRBV2	CATVSGVTSAPSRETQYF	TGTGCCACGGTCAGCGGGGTTACTAGCGCACCCTCGAGGGAGACCCAGTACTTC
TRBJ2-7	-	-	TRBV30	CAWTSGYEQYF	TGTGCCTGGACGTCGGGTTACGAGCAGTACTTC
TRBJ2-2	-	TRBD1	TRBV7-9	CASSQRTGRTGELFF	TGTGCCAGCAGCCAGCGGACAGGGCGAACCGGGGAGCTGTTTTTT
TRBJ1-2	-	-	TRBV19	CASNGFPQARGGYTF	TGTGCCAGTAACGGATTTCCACAGGCTCGGGGTGGCTACACCTTC